These 3 T cell receptor beta chains share one sample of origin, sequenced in a study of blood T cell repertoires in COVID-19. Using immunoSEQ multiplex PCR, the repertoire was profiled, and TCRdb retains in-frame clones only, with some absent. This sample has tens of thousands of clones, with about 83% found just once. Sequenced input: peripheral blood. These receptors originate from a woman older than 75 with acute or convalescent COVID-19.

The chain joins TRBV5-1 to TRBJ2-3, with D unresolved. CDR3 length equals 13 residues. The V end was cut by 1 base, the J end by 3 bases, with 6 bases between. Germline assignment: CDR1 SGHRS and CDR2 YFSETQ. Here the CDR3 DNA reads TGCGCCAGCAGCTTGCAGGATACAGATACGCAGTATTTT. It translates to CASSLQDTDTQYF.

This clone was seen just once. The chain couples TRBV9 to TRBJ2-3, with D hard to call. The V gene's germline CDR1 is SGDLS and CDR2 YYNGEE. The V end lost 0 bases, the J end lost 3 bases, and 14 bases lay between the germline ends. CDR3 length: 16 residues. CDR3 region: CASSVGLHKTTDTQYF. DNA for the CDR3: TGTGCCAGCAGCGTAGGTCTTCACAAAACGACAGATACGCAGTATTTT.

This chain joins TRBV27 and TRBJ2-2, with TRBD2 matching 11 bases. Per the germline V gene, CDR1 is MNHEY and CDR2 is SMNVEV (reference sequence). V shed 0 bases and J 7 bases; nucleotides not matched to a gene: 7. This CDR3 contains 17 residues. The CDR3 DNA reads TGTGCCAGCAGTTTATCGGGGACTAGCGGACTGGTCGGGGAGCTGTTTTTT. Protein sequence: CASSLSGTSGLVGELFF.